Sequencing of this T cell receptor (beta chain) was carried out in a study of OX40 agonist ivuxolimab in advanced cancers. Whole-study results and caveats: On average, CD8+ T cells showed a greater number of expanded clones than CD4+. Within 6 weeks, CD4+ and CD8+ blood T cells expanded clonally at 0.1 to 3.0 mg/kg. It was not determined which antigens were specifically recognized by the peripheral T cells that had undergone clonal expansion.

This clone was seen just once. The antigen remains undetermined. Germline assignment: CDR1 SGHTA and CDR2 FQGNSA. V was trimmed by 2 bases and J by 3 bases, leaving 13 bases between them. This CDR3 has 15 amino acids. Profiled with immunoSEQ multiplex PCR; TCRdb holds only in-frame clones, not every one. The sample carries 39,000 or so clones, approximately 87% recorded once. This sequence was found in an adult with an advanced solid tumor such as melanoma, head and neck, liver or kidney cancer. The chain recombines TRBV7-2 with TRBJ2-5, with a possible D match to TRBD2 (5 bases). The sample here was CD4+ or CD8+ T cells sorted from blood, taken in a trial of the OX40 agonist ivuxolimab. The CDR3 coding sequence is TGTGCCAGCAGCTTAAGCCCCGGGCGGGAAGAGACCCAGTACTTC. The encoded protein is CASSLSPGREETQYF.